This T cell receptor beta chain is from a study of OX40 agonist ivuxolimab in advanced cancers. Method: immunoSEQ multiplex PCR; TCRdb's copy keeps in-frame clones and lacks some. The repertoire includes tens of thousands of clones, over 75% of them detected once, and around 1.5% sits in the top ten. The CDR3 covers 14 residues. V shed 6 bases and J 4 bases; nucleotides not matched to a gene: 6. Looked up from germline, CDR1 is MNHEY and CDR2 is SMNVEV (reference sequence). This clone was seen just once. Different DNA sequences within this sample yield the same CDR3. The chain carries TRBV27 and TRBJ1-2; 9 nucleotides align to TRBD1. Sequencing used CD4+ or CD8+ T cells sorted from blood, obtained in a trial of the OX40 agonist ivuxolimab. This TCR was recovered from an adult with an advanced solid tumor such as melanoma, head and neck, liver or kidney cancer. The chain's CDR3 is CASRGQGYIYGYTF. The CDR3, as DNA: TGTGCCAGCAGGGGACAGGGATACATCTATGGCTACACCTTC.